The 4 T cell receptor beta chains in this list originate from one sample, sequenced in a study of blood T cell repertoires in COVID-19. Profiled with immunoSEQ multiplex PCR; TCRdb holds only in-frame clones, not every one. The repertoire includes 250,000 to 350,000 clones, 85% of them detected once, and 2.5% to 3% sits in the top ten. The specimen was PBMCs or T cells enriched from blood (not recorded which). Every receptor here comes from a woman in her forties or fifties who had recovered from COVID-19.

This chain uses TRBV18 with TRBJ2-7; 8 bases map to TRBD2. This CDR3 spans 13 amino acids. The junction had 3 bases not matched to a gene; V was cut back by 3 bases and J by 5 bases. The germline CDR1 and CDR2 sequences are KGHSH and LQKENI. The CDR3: CASSPGRDNEQYF. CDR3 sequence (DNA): TGTGCCAGCTCACCCGGGAGGGACAACGAGCAGTACTTC.

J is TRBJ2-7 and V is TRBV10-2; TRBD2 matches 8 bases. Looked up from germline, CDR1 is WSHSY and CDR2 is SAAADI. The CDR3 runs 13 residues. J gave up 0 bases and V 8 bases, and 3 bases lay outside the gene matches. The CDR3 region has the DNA TGCGCCAGCTGGCGGGGGGTCTCCTACGAGCAGTACTTC. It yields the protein CASWRGVSYEQYF.

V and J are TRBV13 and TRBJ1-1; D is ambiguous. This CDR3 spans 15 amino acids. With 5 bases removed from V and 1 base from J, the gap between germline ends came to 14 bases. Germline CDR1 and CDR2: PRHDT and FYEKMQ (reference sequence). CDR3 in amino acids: CASSGDTDGNTEAFF. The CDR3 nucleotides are TGTGCCAGCAGCGGCGACACTGACGGGAACACTGAAGCTTTCTTT. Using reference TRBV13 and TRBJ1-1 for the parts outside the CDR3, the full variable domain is AAGVIQSPRHLIKEKRETATLKCYPIPRHDTVYWYQQGPGQDPQFLISFYEKMQSDKGSIPDRFSAQQFSDYHSELNMSSLELGDSALYFCASSGDTDGNTEAFFGQGTRLTVV.

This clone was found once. The DNA for the CDR3 is TGTGCCAGCAGTACTGTGTTAGTCTGGGAGACCCAGTACTTC. The encoded protein is CASSTVLVWETQYF. The chain carries TRBV6-2 or TRBV6-3 and TRBJ2-5; D is uncertain. Germline loops: CDR1 MNHEY, CDR2 SVGEGT. The CDR3 loop spans 14 amino acids. V lost 5 bases, J lost 5 bases, and 15 bases lay in between.